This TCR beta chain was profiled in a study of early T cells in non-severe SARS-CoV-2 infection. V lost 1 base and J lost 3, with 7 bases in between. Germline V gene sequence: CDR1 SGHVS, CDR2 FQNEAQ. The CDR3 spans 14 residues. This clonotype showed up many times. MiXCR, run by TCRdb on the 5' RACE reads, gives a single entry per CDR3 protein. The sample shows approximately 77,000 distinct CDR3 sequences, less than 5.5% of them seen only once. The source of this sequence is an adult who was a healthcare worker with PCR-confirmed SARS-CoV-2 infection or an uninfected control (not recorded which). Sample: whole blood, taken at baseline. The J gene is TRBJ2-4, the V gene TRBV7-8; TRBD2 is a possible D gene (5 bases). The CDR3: CASSLDRDKNIQYF. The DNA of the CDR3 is TGTGCCAGCAGCTTAGATCGGGACAAAAACATTCAGTACTTC.